This T cell receptor (beta chain) is from a study of CD8+ T cells in alopecia areata. This clone was detected a few times. No antigen is known for it. Study-wide results and limits: Researchers reported that TCR sharing among patients proved less clear than in mice, possibly HLA-linked.

Sequencing templates came from extracted RNA that was reverse transcribed into cDNA. The data were produced by immunoSEQ multiplex PCR, yet TCRdb's version contains in-frame clones alone and is incomplete. The sample shows approximately 98,000 clones, under 60% of them seen only once. Deletions cut 5 bases from V and 5 bases from J, with 22 bases between. This CDR3 spans 17 amino acids. Germline V CDR1 and CDR2: PRHDT, FYEKMQ (reference sequence). Alopecia areata patients provided lesional scalp punch biopsies and peripheral blood, both collected for the study. A FACSAria was used to sort CD4+ and CD8+ T cells. These cells came from PBMCs.

Sequences were obtained from NKG2D-low CD8+ T cells sorted from blood. This receptor was identified in a human donor with alopecia areata. The rearrangement uses TRBV13 and TRBJ2-1; either TRBD1 or TRBD2 may fit D (5 bases each). As DNA, the CDR3 is TGTGCCAGCAGCCACCCGGCGCGAGAGGTGGGACACAATGAGCAGTTCTTC. It encodes CASSHPAREVGHNEQFF.